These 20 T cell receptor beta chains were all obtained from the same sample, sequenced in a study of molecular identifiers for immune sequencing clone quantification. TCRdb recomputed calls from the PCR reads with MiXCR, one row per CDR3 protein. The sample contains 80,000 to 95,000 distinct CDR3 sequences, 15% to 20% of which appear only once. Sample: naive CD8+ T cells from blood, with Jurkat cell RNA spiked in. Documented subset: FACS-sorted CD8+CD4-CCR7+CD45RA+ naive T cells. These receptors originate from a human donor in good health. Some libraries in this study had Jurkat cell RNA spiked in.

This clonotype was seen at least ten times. The CDR3 is CSVEPEAGDDTDTQYF. The CDR3 DNA is TGCAGCGTTGAACCCGAAGCGGGAGATGACACAGATACGCAGTATTTT. The gene calls are TRBV29-1 and TRBJ2-3; 8 nucleotides line up with TRBD2. The junction had 9 bases not matched to a gene; V was cut back by 2 bases and J by 2 bases. CDR1 SQVTM and CDR2 ANQGSEA come from the germline V gene. The CDR3 runs to 16 residues.

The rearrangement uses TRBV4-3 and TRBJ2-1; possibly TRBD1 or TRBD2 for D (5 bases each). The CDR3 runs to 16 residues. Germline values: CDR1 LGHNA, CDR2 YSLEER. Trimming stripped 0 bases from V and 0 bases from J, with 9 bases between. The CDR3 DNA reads TGCGCCAGCAGCCAAGACGGGGCGGGCTCCTACAATGAGCAGTTCTTC. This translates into CASSQDGAGSYNEQFF.

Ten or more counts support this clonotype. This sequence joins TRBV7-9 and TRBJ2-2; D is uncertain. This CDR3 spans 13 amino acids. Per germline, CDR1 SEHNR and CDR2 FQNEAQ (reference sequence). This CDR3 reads CAPGSITTGGLFF. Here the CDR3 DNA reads TGTGCTCCGGGTTCTATCACAACCGGCGGCCTGTTTTTT.

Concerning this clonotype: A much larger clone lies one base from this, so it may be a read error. CDR3 in DNA: TGTGCCTTGGAGGCAGGGAGGCGCGAGCAGTGCTTC. Translated, it gives CALEAGRREQCF. The chain is built from TRBV30 and TRBJ2-7; a possible D gene is TRBD2 (6 bases). CDR1 and CDR2 (germline): GTSNPN, SVGIG (reference sequence). The CDR3 sequence is 12 residues long. Full variable domain (missing parts from reference TRBV30 and TRBJ2-7): SQTIHQWPATLVQPVGSPLSLECTVEGTSNPNLYWYRQAAGRGLQLLFYSVGIGQISSEVPQNLSASRPQDRQFILSSKKLLLSDSGFYLCALEAGRREQCFGPGTRLTVT.

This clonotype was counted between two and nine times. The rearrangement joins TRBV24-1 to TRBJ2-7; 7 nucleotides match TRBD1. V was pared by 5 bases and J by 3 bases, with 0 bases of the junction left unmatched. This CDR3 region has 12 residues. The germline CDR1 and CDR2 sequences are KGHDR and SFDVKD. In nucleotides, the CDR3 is TGTGCCACCAGTGGACAGGGCTACGAGCAGTACTTC. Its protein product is CATSGQGYEQYF.

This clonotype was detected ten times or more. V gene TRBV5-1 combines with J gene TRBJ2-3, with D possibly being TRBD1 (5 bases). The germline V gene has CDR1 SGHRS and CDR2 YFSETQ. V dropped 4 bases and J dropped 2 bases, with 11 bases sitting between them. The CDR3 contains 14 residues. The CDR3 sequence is CASSHMDNTDTQYF. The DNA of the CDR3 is TGCGCCAGCAGCCATATGGACAACACAGATACGCAGTATTTT.

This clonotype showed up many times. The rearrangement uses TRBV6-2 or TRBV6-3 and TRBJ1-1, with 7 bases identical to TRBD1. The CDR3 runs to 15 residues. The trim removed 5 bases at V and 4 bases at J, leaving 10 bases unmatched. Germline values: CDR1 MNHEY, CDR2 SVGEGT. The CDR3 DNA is TGTGCCAGCAGTACAGAGACAGGGTGGTTCACTGAAGCTTTCTTT. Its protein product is CASSTETGWFTEAFF.

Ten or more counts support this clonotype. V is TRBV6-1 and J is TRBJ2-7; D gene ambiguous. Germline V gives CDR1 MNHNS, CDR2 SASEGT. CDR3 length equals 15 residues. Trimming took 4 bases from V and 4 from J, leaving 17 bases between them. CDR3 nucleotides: TGTGCCAGCAGTGCCTTCGACGTGACGGATTACGAGCAGTACTTC. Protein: CASSAFDVTDYEQYF.

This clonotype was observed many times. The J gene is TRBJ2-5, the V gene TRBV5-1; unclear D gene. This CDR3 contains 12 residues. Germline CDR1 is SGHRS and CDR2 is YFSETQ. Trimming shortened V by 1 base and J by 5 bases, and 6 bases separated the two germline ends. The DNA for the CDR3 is TGCGCCAGCAGCTTGAAACGGGAGACCCAGTACTTC. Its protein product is CASSLKRETQYF.

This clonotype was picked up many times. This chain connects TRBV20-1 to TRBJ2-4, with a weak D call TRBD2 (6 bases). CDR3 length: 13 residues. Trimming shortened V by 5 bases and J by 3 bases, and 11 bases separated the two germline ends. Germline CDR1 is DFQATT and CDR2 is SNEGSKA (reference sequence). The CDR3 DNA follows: TGCAGTGCTGGGGGGATGTACAAAAACATTCAGTACTTC. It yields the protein CSAGGMYKNIQYF.

Here the CDR3 reads CSVTFRGRGETQYF. DNA of the CDR3: TGCAGCGTGACCTTCAGGGGGCGCGGGGAGACCCAGTACTTC. The genes are TRBV29-1 and TRBJ2-5; the match to TRBD1 covers 8 bases. Looked up from germline, CDR1 is SQVTM and CDR2 is ANQGSEA. V dropped 6 bases and J dropped 5; count of bases not matched to a gene: 11. The CDR3 is made up of 14 amino acids.

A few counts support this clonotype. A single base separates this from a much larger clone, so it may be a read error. The CDR3 is CATTQRTLQETKYF. As DNA, the CDR3 is TGTGCCACCACTCAACGGACTTTACAAGAGACCAAGTACTTC. The rearrangement links TRBV15 to TRBJ2-5, with a weak D call TRBD2 (5 bases). Germline V gives CDR1 LNHNV, CDR2 YYDKDF (reference sequence). The length of the CDR3 is 14 residues.

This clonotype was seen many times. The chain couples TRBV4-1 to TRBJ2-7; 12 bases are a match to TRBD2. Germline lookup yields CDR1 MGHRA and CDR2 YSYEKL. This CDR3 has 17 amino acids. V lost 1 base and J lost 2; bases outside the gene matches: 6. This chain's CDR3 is CASSQGTSGVFPYEQYF. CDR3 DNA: TGCGCCAGCAGCCAAGGGACTAGCGGGGTTTTTCCCTACGAGCAGTACTTC.

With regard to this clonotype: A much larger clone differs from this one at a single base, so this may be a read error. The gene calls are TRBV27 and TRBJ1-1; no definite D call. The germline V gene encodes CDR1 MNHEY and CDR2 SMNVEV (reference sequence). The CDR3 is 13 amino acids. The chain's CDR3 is CASSEGWWSEALF. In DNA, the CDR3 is TGTGCCAGCAGCGAGGGATGGTGGAGTGAAGCTCTCTTT.

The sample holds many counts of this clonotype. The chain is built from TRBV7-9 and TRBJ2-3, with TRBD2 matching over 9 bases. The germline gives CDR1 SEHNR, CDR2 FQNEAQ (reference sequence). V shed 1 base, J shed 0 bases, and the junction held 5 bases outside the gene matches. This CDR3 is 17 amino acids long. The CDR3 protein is CASSLVVTSGSTDTQYF. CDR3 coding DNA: TGTGCCAGCAGCTTAGTTGTGACTAGCGGCAGCACAGATACGCAGTATTTT.

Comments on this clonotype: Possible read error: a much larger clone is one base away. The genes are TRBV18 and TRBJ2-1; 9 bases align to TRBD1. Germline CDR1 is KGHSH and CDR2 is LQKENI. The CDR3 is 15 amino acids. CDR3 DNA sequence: TGTGCCAGCACACCCGACAGGGGGATCGACAATGAGCAGTTCTTC. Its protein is CASTPDRGIDNEQFF. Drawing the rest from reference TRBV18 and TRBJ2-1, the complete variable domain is NAGVMQNPRHLVRRRGQEARLRCSPMKGHSHVYWYRQLPEEGLKFMVYLQKENIIDESGMPKERFSAEFPKEGPSILRIQQVVRGDSAAYFCASTPDRGIDNEQFFGPGTRLTVL.

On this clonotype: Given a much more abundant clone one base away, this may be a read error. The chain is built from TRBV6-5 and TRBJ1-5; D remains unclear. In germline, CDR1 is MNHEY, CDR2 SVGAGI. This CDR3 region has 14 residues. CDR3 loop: CASSTDISNQSQHF. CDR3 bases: TGTGCCAGCAGTACTGACATTAGCAATCAGTCCCAGCATTTT.

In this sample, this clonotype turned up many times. The CDR3 region is CASSFGVPETQYF. DNA of the CDR3: TGTGCCAGCAGCTTTGGGGTCCCAGAGACCCAGTACTTC. This chain joins TRBV7-9 and TRBJ2-5; D remains ambiguous. The CDR3 is made up of 13 amino acids. V was shortened by 3 bases and J by 4 bases, with 9 bases between the two germline ends. Germline V gene sequence: CDR1 SEHNR, CDR2 FQNEAQ (reference sequence).

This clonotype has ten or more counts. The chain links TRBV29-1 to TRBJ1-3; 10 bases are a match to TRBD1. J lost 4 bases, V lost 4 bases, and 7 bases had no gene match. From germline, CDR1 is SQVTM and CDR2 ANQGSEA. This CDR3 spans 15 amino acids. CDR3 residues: CSVVGTGDAGNTIYF. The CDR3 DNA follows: TGCAGCGTTGTTGGGACAGGGGATGCAGGAAACACCATATATTTT.

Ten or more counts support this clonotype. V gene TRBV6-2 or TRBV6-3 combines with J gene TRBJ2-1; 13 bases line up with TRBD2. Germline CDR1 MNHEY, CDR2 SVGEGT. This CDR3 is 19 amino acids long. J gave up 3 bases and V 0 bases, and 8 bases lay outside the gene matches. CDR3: CASSYSRDGTSGNYNEQFF. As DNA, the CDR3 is TGTGCCAGCAGTTACTCGAGGGACGGGACTAGCGGGAACTACAATGAGCAGTTCTTC.